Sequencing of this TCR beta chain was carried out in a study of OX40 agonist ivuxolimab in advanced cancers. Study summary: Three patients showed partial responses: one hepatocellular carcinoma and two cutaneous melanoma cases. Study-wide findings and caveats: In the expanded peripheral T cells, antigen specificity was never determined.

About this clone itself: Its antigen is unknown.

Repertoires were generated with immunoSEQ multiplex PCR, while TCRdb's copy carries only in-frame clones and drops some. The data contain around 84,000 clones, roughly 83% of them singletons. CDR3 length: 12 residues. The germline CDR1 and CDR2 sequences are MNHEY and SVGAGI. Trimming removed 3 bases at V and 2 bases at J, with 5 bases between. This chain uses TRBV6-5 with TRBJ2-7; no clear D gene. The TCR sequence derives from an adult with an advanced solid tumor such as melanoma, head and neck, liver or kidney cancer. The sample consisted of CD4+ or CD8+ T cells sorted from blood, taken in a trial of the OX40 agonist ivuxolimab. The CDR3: CASSYRAYEQYF. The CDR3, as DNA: TGTGCCAGCAGTTATCGCGCCTACGAGCAGTACTTC.